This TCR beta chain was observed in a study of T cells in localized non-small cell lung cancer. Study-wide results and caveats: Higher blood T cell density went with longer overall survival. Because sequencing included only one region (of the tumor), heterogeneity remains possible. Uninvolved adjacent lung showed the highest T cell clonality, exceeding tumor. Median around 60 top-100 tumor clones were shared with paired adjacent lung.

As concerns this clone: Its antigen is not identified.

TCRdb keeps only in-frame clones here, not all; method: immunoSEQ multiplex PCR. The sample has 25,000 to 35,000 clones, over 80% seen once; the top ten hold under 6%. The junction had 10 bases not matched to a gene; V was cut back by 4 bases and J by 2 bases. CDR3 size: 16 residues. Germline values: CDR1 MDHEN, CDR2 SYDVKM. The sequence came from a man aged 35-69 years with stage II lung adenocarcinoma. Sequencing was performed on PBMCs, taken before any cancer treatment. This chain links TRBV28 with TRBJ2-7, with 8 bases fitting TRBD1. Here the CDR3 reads CASSSLRQGSPYEQYF. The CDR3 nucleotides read TGTGCCAGCAGTTCACTTCGACAGGGGTCCCCCTACGAGCAGTACTTC. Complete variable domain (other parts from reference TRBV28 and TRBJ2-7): DVKVTQSSRYLVKRTGEKVFLECVQDMDHENMFWYRQDPGLGLRLIYFSYDVKMKEKGDIPEGYSVSREKKERFSLILESASTNQTSMYLCASSSLRQGSPYEQYFGPGTRLTVT.